The entry below gives a single T cell receptor (beta chain) sequence along with its context. Antigen unknown. TCRdb keeps only in-frame clones here, not all; method: immunoSEQ multiplex PCR. The sample consists of 1.4 million to 1.5 million clones, more than 95% of them appearing once. Researchers partitioned CD4+ cells into CD45RA+ naive and CD45RA-negative memory subsets. The sample comes from a study of shared clonotypes between healthy human individuals. Study-level findings and limits: A handful of donors shared approximately 5% of their naive CD4 clonotypes.

Sample: naive CD4+ T cells sorted from blood. Subset reported: CD45RA+ positively selected. The receptor comes from a man aged 25-40 years in good health.

The CDR3 DNA follows: TGTGCCAGCAGCTCGTGGACGGACTACTCTCTCTACGAGCAGTACTTC. It encodes CASSSWTDYSLYEQYF. This chain connects TRBV5-6 to TRBJ2-7, with D perhaps TRBD2 (6 bases). CDR1 SGHDT and CDR2 YYEEEE come from the germline V gene. Trimming took 3 bases from V and 3 from J, leaving 19 bases between them. The CDR3 consists of 16 residues. Together with reference TRBV5-6 and TRBJ2-7, the CDR3 gives the full variable domain: DAGVTQSPTHLIKTRGQQVTLRCSPKSGHDTVSWYQQALGQGPQFIFQYYEEEERQRGNFPDRFSGHQFPNYSSELNVNALLLGDSALYLCASSSWTDYSLYEQYFGPGTRLTVT.